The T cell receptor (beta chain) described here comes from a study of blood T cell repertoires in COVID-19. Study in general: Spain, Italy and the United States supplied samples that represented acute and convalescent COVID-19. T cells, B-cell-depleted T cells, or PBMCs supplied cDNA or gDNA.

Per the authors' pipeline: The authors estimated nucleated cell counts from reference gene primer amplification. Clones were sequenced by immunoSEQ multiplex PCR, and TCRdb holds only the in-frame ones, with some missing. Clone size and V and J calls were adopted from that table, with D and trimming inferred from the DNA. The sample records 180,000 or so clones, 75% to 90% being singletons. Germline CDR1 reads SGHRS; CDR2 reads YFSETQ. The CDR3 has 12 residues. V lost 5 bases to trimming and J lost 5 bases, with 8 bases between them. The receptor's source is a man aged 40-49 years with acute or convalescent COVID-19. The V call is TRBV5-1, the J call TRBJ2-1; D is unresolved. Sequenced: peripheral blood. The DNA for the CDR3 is TGCGCCAGCAGGCCTCAGGACAATGAGCAGTTCTTC. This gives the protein CASRPQDNEQFF.